Below are 3 T cell receptor beta chains sequenced from a single sample in a study of T-cell reconstitution after alpha-beta-depleted transplantation in children. Construction of the TCRbeta library involved unique molecular identifiers. MiXCR, run by TCRdb on the PCR reads, gives a single entry per CDR3 protein. This sample carries more than 450,000 distinct CDR3 sequences, about 18% of them seen once, and the ten largest clones take 3% to 3.5%. The sequencing here drew on PBMCs from the stem cell graft donor, taken from the stem cell graft. The receptors were sampled from a human donor who donated a stem cell graft to a child with acute lymphoblastic leukemia.

This clonotype occurred a few times. The chain carries TRBV7-9 and TRBJ2-6; D is perhaps TRBD1 or TRBD2 (5 bases each). The CDR3 sequence is 17 residues long. V shed 5 bases and J shed 2 bases, with 16 bases lying between them. CDR1 is SEHNR and CDR2 is FQNEAQ in the germline V gene (reference sequence). CDR3 sequence: CASSDGFGTAGANVLTF. The DNA of the CDR3 is TGTGCCAGCAGCGACGGATTCGGGACGGCTGGGGCCAACGTCCTGACTTTC.

This chain links TRBV18 with TRBJ1-1; D uncertain. The CDR3 is 14 amino acids. The germline V and J ends were trimmed by 4 bases and 1 base, with 10 bases remaining between them. Germline-derived CDR1 and CDR2 are KGHSH and LQKENI. Here the CDR3 reads CASSQAARNTEAFF. Written as DNA, the CDR3 is TGTGCCAGCTCACAAGCAGCACGGAACACTGAAGCTTTCTTT.

V is TRBV5-1 and J is TRBJ2-1; no clear D gene. This CDR3 is 15 amino acids long. The V and J ends lost 0 bases and 2 bases respectively, with 9 bases between them. In germline, CDR1 is SGHRS, CDR2 YFSETQ. DNA of the CDR3: TGCGCCAGCAGCTTGGGAGCGATTGCCTACAATGAGCAGTTCTTC. Amino acids: CASSLGAIAYNEQFF.